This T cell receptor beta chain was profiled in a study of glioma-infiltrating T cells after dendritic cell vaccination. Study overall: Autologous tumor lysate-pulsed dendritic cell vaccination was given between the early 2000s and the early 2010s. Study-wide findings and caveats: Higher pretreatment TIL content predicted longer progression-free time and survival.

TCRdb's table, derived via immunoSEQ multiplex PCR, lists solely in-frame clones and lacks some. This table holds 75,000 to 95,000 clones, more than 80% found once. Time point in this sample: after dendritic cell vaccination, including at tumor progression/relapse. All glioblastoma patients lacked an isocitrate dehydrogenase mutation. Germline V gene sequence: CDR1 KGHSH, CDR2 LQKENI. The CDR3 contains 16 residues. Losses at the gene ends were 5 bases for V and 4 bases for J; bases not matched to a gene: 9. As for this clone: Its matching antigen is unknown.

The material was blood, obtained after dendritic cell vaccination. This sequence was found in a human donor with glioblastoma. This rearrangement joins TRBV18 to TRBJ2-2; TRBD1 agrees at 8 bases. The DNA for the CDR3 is TGTGCCAGCTCAGAGATGGACAGGGTGGCCACCGGGGAGCTGTTTTTT. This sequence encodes CASSEMDRVATGELFF.